The entry below describes one T cell receptor beta chain. The data were taken from a study of blood T cell repertoires in COVID-19. Study-level background: There were acute and convalescent COVID-19 samples, and they came from the United States, Italy and Spain. Sources were T cells, B-cell-depleted T cells, or PBMCs; the material itself was cDNA or gDNA.

The CDR3 extends over 13 amino acids. V shed 7 bases and J shed 0 bases, with 8 bases lying between them. The germline V gene encodes CDR1 MDHEN and CDR2 SYDVKM. Source study methods: Reference gene primer amplification gave estimated nucleated cell counts. Assay: immunoSEQ multiplex PCR; the TCRdb copy retains only in-frame clones and omits some. V, J and clone size reflect that table, while D and trimming were determined from the DNA. In the table there are some 40,000 clones, roughly 88% of which are singletons. The receptor's source is an elderly woman with acute or convalescent COVID-19. The chain joins TRBV28 to TRBJ2-3; the D is unclear. Sequencing was done on a sample of peripheral blood. In DNA form, the CDR3 reads TGTGCCAGCATTGGCTGGAGCACAGATACGCAGTATTTT. Residues: CASIGWSTDTQYF.